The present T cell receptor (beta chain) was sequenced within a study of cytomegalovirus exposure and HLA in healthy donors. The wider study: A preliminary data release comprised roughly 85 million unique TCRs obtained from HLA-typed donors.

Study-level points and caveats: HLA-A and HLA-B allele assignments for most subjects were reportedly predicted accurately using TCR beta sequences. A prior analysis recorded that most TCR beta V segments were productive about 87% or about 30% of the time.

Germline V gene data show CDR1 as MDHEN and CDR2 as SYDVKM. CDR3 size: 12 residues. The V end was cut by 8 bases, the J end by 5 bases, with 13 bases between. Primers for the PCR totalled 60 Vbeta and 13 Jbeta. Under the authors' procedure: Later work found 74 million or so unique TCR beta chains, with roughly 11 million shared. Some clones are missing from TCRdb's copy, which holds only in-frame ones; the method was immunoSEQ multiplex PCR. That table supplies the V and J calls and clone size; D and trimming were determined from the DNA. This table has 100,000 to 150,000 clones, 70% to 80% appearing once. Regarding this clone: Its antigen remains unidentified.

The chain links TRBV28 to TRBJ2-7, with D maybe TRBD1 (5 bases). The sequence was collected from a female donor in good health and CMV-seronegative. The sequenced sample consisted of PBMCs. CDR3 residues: CASAWAGNEQYF. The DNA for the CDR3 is TGTGCCAGCGCCTGGGCAGGGAACGAGCAGTACTTC.